This T cell receptor (beta chain) was profiled in a study of spatial heterogeneity in lung cancer (dated by TCRdb to 2018 to 2020). In the study overall: Beta-chain transcripts were consistently detected in greater numbers than alpha-chain transcripts, which likely reflected higher beta-chain transcript abundance. In the raw uncorrected reads, each unique combination of TCR and UMI appeared more than ten times on average. A strong correlation was found between TCR transcript counts in tumor regions and a T cell transcriptional module score from matched bulk RNA-seq. At surgery, both alpha and beta chains were TCR-sequenced in around 240 tumor regions, approximately 64 matched nontumor lung samples and a few dozen PBMC samples. In non-small cell lung cancer, the study quantitatively compared TCR alpha and beta repertoires across several tumor regions, matched nontumor lung, and blood. Nonsynonymous mutation counts, determined by whole-exome sequencing of tumor tissue, were related to TCR repertoire features.

Results and caveats for the whole study, not just this receptor: A correlation was observed between the number of expanded intratumoral alpha and beta TCRs and the tumor nonsynonymous mutation count. Counts of ubiquitous and regional expanded TCRs were found to correlate with counts of ubiquitous and regional nonsynonymous mutations, respectively. Additional single-cell paired TCR alpha and beta sequencing was considered necessary to confirm, at a functional level, the hypothesis that regional TCRs recognize regional mutations. TCR-seq was estimated to cover only around 7.2% of tumor T cells for alpha chains and about 13% for beta chains.

Concerning this clonotype: Its antigen is currently not known. Base qualities were left out, and no much larger clone turns up one base away.

Trimming at the junction amounts to 0 bases on V and 6 bases on J, and the germline ends lie 14 bases apart. From the germline V gene (reference sequence), CDR1 is LGHDT and CDR2 is YNNKEL. The CDR3 contains 16 residues, cysteine and phenylalanine counted. The sequence is cut down to CDR3 DNA, 48 bases in frame from base 1. The library was produced with 5' RACE. The sample was run on a NextSeq 500. The TCR library protocol attached a unique molecular identifier to each TCR cDNA molecule to allow correction of PCR and sequencing errors. Per the original workflow: TCR identification, UMI-based error correction and CDR3 extraction were performed with Decombinator tools. Expanded TCRs were defined as those above a frequency of 2 per 1,000, corresponding to the top 1% of the tumor frequency distribution. Expanded tumor TCRs were classed as regional if statistically deemed absent (corrected P<0.05) from at least one tumor region, otherwise ubiquitous. Rényi diversity was computed with the R vegan package after subsampling each repertoire 100 times to 5,000 TCRs. CDR3 similarity networks were constructed using string-kernel similarity of amino acid triplets, with links drawn between CDR3s whose pairwise similarity was above 0.82. TCRdb cleaned the public reads at Q25 with fastp, built clones with MiXCR and kept in-frame beta chains. CDR3 protein sequences are deduplicated, and each keeps its most common genes and DNA. TCRdb, not the authors, supplied the V and J calls. The sample contains several thousand distinct CDR3 sequences, roughly a tenth of them found a single time. More than 9% of the sample belongs to the ten largest clones.

This specimen's time point label, interpreted: sample taken at primary tumor resection. Donors were 72 patients with early-stage, untreated non-small cell lung cancer from the lung TRACERx cohort. TCR sequencing used whole RNA extracted from tumor and nontumor lung tissue, or from cryopreserved PBMC samples, without cell sorting. Only patients for whom sufficient RNA was available from at least two tumor regions were selected for TCR sequencing. Tumor and adjacent nontumor lung specimens were reviewed by a lung pathologist before selection. This TCR was recovered from a female donor with early-stage non-small cell lung cancer. Rearrangement joined TRBV3-1 to TRBJ2-2, with TRBD1 tentatively as D gene (5 bases match). The specimen was lung tumor tissue, collected at surgery. The bases are TGTGCCAGCAGCCAAGATCGAACGGTGGGGCCCGGGGAGCTGTTTTTT. Translation gives CASSQDRTVGPGELFF.